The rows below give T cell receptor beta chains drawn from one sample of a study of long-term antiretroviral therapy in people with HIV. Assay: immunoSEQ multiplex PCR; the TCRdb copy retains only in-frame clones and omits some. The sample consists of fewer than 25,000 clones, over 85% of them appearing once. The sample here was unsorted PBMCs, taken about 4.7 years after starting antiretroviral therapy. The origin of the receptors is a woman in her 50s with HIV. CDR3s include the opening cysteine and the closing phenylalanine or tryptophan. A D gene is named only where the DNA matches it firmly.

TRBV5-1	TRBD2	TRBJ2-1	CASSETSGSLGEQFF
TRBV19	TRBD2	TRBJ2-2	CASRTSATNTGELFF
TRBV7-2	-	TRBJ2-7	CASSLGGQTTYEQYF
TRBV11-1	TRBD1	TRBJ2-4	CASRLTGGENIQYF
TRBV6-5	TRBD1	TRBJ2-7	CASSYPGQGEIYEQYF
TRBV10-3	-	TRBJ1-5	CAISESISQPQHF
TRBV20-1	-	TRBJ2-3	CSARTDTQYF
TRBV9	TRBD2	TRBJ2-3	CASSVPLLGGPSDTQYF
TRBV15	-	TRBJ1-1	CATSRDQGRGNTEAFF
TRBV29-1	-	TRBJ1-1	CSVESGLGSTEAFF
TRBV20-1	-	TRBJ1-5	CSARTTGPQHF
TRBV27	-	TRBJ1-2	CASSSLPLARDYGYTF
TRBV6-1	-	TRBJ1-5	CASSEGGDSNQPQHF
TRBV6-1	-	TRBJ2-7	CASEGDAYEQYF
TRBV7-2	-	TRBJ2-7	CASSLLSASPYEQYF
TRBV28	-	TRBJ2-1	CASSLMGNSYNEQFF